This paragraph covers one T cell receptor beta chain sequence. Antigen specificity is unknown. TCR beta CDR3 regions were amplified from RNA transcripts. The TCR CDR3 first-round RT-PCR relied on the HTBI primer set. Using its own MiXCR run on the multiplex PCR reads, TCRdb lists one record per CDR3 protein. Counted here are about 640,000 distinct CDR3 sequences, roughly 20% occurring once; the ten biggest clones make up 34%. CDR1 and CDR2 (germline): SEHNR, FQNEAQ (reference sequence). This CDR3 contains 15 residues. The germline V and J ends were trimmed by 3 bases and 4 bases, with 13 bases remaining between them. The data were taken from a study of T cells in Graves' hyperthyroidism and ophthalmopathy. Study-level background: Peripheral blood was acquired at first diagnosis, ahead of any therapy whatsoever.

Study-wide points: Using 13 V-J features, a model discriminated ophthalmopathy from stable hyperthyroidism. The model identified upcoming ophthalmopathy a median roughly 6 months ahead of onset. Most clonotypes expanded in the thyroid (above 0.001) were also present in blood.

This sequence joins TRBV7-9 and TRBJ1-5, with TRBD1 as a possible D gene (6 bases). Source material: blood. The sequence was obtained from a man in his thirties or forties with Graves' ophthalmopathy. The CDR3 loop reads CASSFGGQINQPQHF. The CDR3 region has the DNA TGTGCCAGCAGCTTCGGAGGACAGATTAATCAGCCCCAGCATTTT.